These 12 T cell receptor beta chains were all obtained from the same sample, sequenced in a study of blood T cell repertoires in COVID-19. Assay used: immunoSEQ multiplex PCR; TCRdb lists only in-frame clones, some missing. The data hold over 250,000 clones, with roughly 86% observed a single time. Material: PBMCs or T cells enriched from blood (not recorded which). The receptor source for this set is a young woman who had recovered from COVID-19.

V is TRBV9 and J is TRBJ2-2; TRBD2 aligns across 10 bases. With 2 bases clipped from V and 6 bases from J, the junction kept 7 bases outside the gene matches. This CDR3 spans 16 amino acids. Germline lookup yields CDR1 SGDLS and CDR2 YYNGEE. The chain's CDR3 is CASSVASGSSAGELFF. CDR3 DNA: TGTGCCAGCAGCGTGGCTAGCGGGAGTTCGGCCGGGGAGCTGTTTTTT.

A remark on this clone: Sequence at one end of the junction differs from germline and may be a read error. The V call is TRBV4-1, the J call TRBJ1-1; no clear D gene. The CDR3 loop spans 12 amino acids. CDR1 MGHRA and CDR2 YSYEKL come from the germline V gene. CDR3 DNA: TGCGCCAGCAGCGAAGACTCCACTGAAGCTTTCTTT. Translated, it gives CASSEDSTEAFF.

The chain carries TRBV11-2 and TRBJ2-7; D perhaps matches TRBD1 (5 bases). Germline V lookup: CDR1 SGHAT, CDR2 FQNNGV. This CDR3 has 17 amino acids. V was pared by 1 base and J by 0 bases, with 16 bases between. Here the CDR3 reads CASSLGPSGPLSYEQYF. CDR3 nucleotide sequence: TGTGCCAGCAGCTTAGGACCCTCAGGGCCCCTCTCCTACGAGCAGTACTTC.

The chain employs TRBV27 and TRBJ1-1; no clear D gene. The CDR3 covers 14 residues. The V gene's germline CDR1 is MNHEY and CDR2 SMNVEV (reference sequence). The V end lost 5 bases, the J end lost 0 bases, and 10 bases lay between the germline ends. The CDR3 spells CASSRGFMNTEAFF. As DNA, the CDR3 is TGTGCCAGCAGTCGAGGGTTTATGAACACTGAAGCTTTCTTT.

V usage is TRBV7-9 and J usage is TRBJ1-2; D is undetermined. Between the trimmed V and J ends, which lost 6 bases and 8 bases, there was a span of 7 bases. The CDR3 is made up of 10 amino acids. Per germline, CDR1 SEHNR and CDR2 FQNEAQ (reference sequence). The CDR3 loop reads CASRGRGYTF. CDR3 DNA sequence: TGTGCCAGCAGAGGGAGAGGCTACACCTTC.

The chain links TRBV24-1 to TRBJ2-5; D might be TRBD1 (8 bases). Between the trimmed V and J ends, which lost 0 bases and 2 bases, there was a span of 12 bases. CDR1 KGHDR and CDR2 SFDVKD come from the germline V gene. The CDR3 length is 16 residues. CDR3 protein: CATSDLGQGGQETQYF. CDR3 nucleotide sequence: TGTGCCACCAGTGATTTGGGACAGGGAGGGCAAGAGACCCAGTACTTC.

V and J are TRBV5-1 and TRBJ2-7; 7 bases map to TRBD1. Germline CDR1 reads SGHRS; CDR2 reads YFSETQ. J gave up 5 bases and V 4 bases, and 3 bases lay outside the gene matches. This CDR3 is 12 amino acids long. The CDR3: CASSVQGNEQYF. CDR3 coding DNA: TGCGCCAGCAGCGTACAGGGGAACGAGCAGTACTTC.

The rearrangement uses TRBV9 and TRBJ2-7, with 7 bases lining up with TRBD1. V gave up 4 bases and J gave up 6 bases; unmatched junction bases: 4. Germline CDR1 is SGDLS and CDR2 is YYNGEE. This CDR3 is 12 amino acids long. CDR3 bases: TGTGCCAGCAGCCAGACAGGGCGCGAGCAGTACTTC. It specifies CASSQTGREQYF.

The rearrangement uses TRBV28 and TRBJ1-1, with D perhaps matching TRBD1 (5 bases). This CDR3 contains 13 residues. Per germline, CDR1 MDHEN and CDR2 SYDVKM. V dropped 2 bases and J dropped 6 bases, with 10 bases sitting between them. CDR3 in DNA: TGTGCCAGCAGTTTAAACAGGATCCCTGAAGCTTTCTTT. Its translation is CASSLNRIPEAFF. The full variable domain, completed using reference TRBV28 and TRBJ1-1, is DVKVTQSSRYLVKRTGEKVFLECVQDMDHENMFWYRQDPGLGLRLIYFSYDVKMKEKGDIPEGYSVSREKKERFSLILESASTNQTSMYLCASSLNRIPEAFFGQGTRLTVV.

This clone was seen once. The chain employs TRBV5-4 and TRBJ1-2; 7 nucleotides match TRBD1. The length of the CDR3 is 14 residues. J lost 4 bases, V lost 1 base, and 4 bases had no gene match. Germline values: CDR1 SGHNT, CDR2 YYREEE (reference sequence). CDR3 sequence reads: CASSLYGTVYGYTF. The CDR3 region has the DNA TGTGCCAGCAGCTTGTACGGGACAGTCTATGGCTACACCTTC.

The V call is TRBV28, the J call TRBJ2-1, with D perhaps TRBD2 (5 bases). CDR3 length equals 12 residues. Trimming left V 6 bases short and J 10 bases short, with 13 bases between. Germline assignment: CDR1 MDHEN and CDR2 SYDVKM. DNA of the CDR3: TGTGCCAGCAGCCCATCTAGCTGGGAGCAGTTCTTC. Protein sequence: CASSPSSWEQFF.

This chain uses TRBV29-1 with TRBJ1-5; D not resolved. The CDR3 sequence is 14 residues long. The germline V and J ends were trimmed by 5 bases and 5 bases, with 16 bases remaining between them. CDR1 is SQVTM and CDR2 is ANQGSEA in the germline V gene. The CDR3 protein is CSVSGIRGDQPQHF. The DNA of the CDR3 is TGCAGCGTTAGCGGGATCCGAGGCGATCAGCCCCAGCATTTT.